Following are 25 T cell receptor beta chains from one sample sequenced in a study of beta chain features in type 1 diabetes. Study-wide results and caveats: Shorter TCRB CDR3s, moderately but significantly so, were found in Type 1 diabetes patients in all four CD4+ subsets.

The authors reverse transcribed all of the isolated RNA, so sequencing captured expressed TCRB transcripts. Assay used: immunoSEQ multiplex PCR; TCRdb lists only in-frame clones, some missing. The sample has 600,000 to 700,000 clones; around an eighth are singletons. For these TCRs, the target antigens are not known. The sample consisted of naive CD4+ T cells from blood. The receptors shown here come from a man younger than 35 with type 1 diabetes.

The chain joins TRBV29-1 to TRBJ1-3; no firm D call. The V gene's germline CDR1 is SQVTM and CDR2 ANQGSEA. CDR3 size: 12 residues. Trimming left V 7 bases short and J 3 bases short, with 10 bases between. CDR3 sequence (DNA): TGCAGCGCCGGTTACGGTGGAAACACCATATATTTT. As protein: CSAGYGGNTIYF. The whole variable domain, remainder taken from reference TRBV29-1 and TRBJ1-3, is SAVISQKPSRDICQRGTSLTIQCQVDSQVTMMFWYRQQPGQSLTLIATANQGSEATYESGFVIDKFPISRPNLTFSTLTVSNMSPEDSSIYLCSAGYGGNTIYFGEGSWLTVV.

A note on this clone: This CDR3 is also generated by other DNA sequences in the sample. The CDR3 DNA reads TGTGCCAGCAGCTTAACAGGGGGGAACACTGAAGCTTTCTTT. It codes for CASSLTGGNTEAFF. V usage is TRBV7-9 and J usage is TRBJ1-1; 8 bases match TRBD1. CDR3 length: 14 residues. With 2 bases clipped from V and 1 base from J, the junction kept 0 bases outside the gene matches. From germline, CDR1 is SEHNR and CDR2 FQNEAQ (reference sequence).

The genes are TRBV6-1 and TRBJ2-5; D ambiguous. In germline, CDR1 is MNHNS, CDR2 SASEGT. Trimming removed 2 bases at V and 2 bases at J, with 12 bases between. The length of the CDR3 is 15 residues. The CDR3 protein is CASSESGTAQETQYF. The DNA for the CDR3 is TGTGCCAGCAGTGAAAGTGGAACAGCACAAGAGACCCAGTACTTC.

The chain recombines TRBV6-5 with TRBJ2-3; D possibly uses TRBD1 or TRBD2 (5 bases each). Trimming shortened V by 5 bases and J by 5 bases, and 14 bases separated the two germline ends. The CDR3 sequence is 14 residues long. From germline, CDR1 is MNHEY and CDR2 SVGAGI. As DNA, the CDR3 is TGTGCCAGCAGTACGGGACCGGCACAAGATACGCAGTATTTT. It codes for CASSTGPAQDTQYF.

There are a few counts of this clone. CDR3 sequence (DNA): TGTGCCAGCAGCACGATGGACGTCGCCGGCGGGGCTTTCTTT. Translated, it gives CASSTMDVAGGAFF. The gene calls are TRBV6-5 and TRBJ1-1; D is undetermined. From germline, CDR1 is MNHEY and CDR2 SVGAGI. The V and J ends lost 6 bases and 11 bases respectively, with 22 bases between them. CDR3 length: 14 amino acids.

CDR3 bases: TGTGCCAGCAGCCAAGGGCTAAACGAAAAACTGTTTTTT. As protein: CASSQGLNEKLFF. The chain links TRBV14 to TRBJ1-4; D unclear. The CDR3 is 13 amino acids. Between the trimmed V and J ends, which lost 1 base and 8 bases, there was a span of 8 bases. CDR1 and CDR2 (germline): SGHDN, FVKESK.

A remark on this clone: At the DNA level, this CDR3 is encoded by other sequences in the same sample as well. This chain links TRBV30 with TRBJ1-1; the D gene is possibly TRBD1 (5 bases). The CDR3 totals 13 residues. V was trimmed by 0 bases and J by 3 bases, leaving 8 bases between them. Germline V gene lookup returns CDR1 GTSNPN and CDR2 SVGIG (reference sequence). CDR3 in DNA: TGTGCCTGGAGTGTGCAAGGGGACACTGAAGCTTTCTTT. Its translation is CAWSVQGDTEAFF.

The chain carries TRBV10-3 and TRBJ2-3; unclear D gene. Per the germline V gene, CDR1 is ENHRY and CDR2 is SYGVKD. The V end lost 0 bases, the J end lost 9 bases, and 10 bases lay between the germline ends. The CDR3 is 13 amino acids. CDR3 sequence: CAISESIVGTQYF. The DNA for the CDR3 is TGTGCCATCAGTGAGTCGATTGTGGGAACGCAGTATTTT.

The chain joins TRBV18 to TRBJ1-5, with 11 bases fitting TRBD1. Unmatched junction bases numbered 8, after V lost 6 bases and J lost 4 bases. The CDR3 has 16 residues. Looked up from germline, CDR1 is KGHSH and CDR2 is LQKENI. CDR3 loop: CASSHGQGAANQPQHF. For the CDR3, the DNA is TGTGCCAGCTCCCATGGACAGGGGGCAGCTAATCAGCCCCAGCATTTT.

This clone was detected many times. This rearrangement joins TRBV30 to TRBJ2-5, with D possibly being TRBD2 (6 bases). V was cut by 4 bases and J by 5 bases, with 17 bases left in between. The CDR3 has 14 amino acids. CDR1 and CDR2 from the germline V gene are GTSNPN and SVGIG (reference sequence). As DNA, the CDR3 is TGTGCCTGGAAACCCCCGTGGGGGGTCGAGACCCAGTACTTC. Protein product: CAWKPPWGVETQYF.

This clone was seen a few times. The CDR3 DNA reads as TGTGCCAGCAGCCCAGACGGGACCGCCTCCTACGAGCAGTACTTC. This encodes CASSPDGTASYEQYF. The rearrangement joins TRBV7-9 to TRBJ2-7; either TRBD1 or TRBD2 may supply D (5 bases each). Germline-derived CDR1 and CDR2 are SEHNR and FQNEAQ (reference sequence). V shed 5 bases and J shed 0 bases, with 14 bases lying between them. The CDR3 runs 15 residues.

The gene calls are TRBV7-9 and TRBJ1-2; D remains ambiguous. The CDR3 consists of 13 residues. Germline loops: CDR1 SEHNR, CDR2 FQNEAQ (reference sequence). Between the trimmed V and J ends, which lost 8 bases and 2 bases, there was a span of 12 bases. This CDR3 reads CASFSVRNYGYTF. The CDR3 region has the DNA TGTGCCAGCTTCTCAGTGCGGAACTATGGCTACACCTTC. Complete variable domain (other parts from reference TRBV7-9 and TRBJ1-2): DTGVSQNPRHKITKRGQNVTFRCDPISEHNRLYWYRQTLGQGPEFLTYFQNEAQLEKSRLLSDRFSAERPKGSFSTLEIQRTEQGDSAMYLCASFSVRNYGYTFGSGTRLTVV.

The chain uses TRBV11-1 and TRBJ2-2; perhaps TRBD2 as D (6 bases). Germline V gene data show CDR1 as SGHAT and CDR2 as FQDESV (reference sequence). The CDR3 totals 15 residues. V shed 3 bases and J shed 2 bases, with 10 bases lying between them. The CDR3 DNA is TGTGCCAGCAGCTTGGGACTCTATAACACCGGGGAGCTGTTTTTT. Translating it yields CASSLGLYNTGELFF.

This chain connects TRBV7-2 to TRBJ1-1; D is possibly TRBD1 (5 bases). CDR1 and CDR2 (germline): SGHTA, FQGNSA. V lost 5 bases and J 2 bases, leaving 12 bases between the germline ends. CDR3 size: 14 residues. CDR3 sequence (DNA): TGTGCCAGCAGCCCCGATCAGGGCAACACTGAAGCTTTCTTT. Amino acid sequence: CASSPDQGNTEAFF.

This clone was observed a few times. The chain links TRBV6-1 to TRBJ1-5; the D gene is possibly TRBD1 (5 bases). The CDR3 is made up of 13 amino acids. V was shortened by 2 bases and J by 7 bases, with 9 bases between the two germline ends. Germline V lookup: CDR1 MNHNS, CDR2 SASEGT. The CDR3 loop reads CASSEKGVQPQHF. Here the CDR3 DNA reads TGTGCCAGCAGTGAAAAAGGGGTCCAGCCCCAGCATTTT.

This chain joins TRBV4-1 and TRBJ1-2, with a weak D call TRBD1 (5 bases). CDR1 MGHRA and CDR2 YSYEKL come from the germline V gene. Trimming removed 0 bases from V and 1 base from J, with 12 bases in between. The CDR3 sequence is 16 residues long. The CDR3 nucleotides are TGCGCCAGCAGCCAAGACGTGCAGGGACTTAACTATGGCTACACCTTC. It encodes CASSQDVQGLNYGYTF.

This clone was observed a few times. The gene calls are TRBV4-1 and TRBJ2-1, with 9 bases matching TRBD2. Per the germline V gene, CDR1 is MGHRA and CDR2 is YSYEKL. Unmatched junction bases numbered 12, after V lost 4 bases and J lost 2 bases. The CDR3 loop spans 18 amino acids. Here the CDR3 DNA reads TGCGCCAGCAGCCTTCGAGCGGGACTAGCCCCTCCCTACAATGAGCAGTTCTTC. Encoded protein: CASSLRAGLAPPYNEQFF.

The chain couples TRBV6-5 to TRBJ1-4; D is possibly TRBD1 (6 bases). Germline V CDR1 and CDR2: MNHEY, SVGAGI. The CDR3 spans 14 residues. V was pared by 2 bases and J by 7 bases, with 11 bases between. CDR3 DNA sequence: TGTGCCAGCAGTTACGACAGGCGGGGTGAAAAACTGTTTTTT. Residues: CASSYDRRGEKLFF.

This clone has a handful of counts. The genes are TRBV5-1 and TRBJ1-2; weak D call: TRBD1 (6 bases). There are 14 residues in the CDR3. The V gene lost 4 bases and the J gene lost 2 bases, with 12 bases spanning the gap. Germline lookup yields CDR1 SGHRS and CDR2 YFSETQ. CDR3 sequence reads: CASSDRDINYGYTF. The CDR3 bases are TGCGCCAGCAGCGACCGGGACATCAACTATGGCTACACCTTC.

The chain joins TRBV28 to TRBJ1-2; 11 bases line up with TRBD1. This CDR3 spans 14 amino acids. From germline, CDR1 is MDHEN and CDR2 SYDVKM. V gave up 5 bases and J gave up 8 bases; unmatched junction bases: 7. CDR3 coding DNA: TGTGCCAGCAGTCTGGGACAGGGGGAGGGAGGCTACACCTTC. It is translated as CASSLGQGEGGYTF.

This clone turned up a few times. This sequence joins TRBV19 and TRBJ2-3; D may correspond to TRBD1 or TRBD2 (5 bases each). Germline assignment: CDR1 LNHDA and CDR2 SQIVND (reference sequence). The CDR3 contains 16 residues. The V gene lost 3 bases and the J gene lost 5 bases, with 18 bases spanning the gap. The CDR3 DNA reads TGTGCCAGTAGTATTGCCCAGGGAGTCGTAGGAGATACGCAGTATTTT. Protein product: CASSIAQGVVGDTQYF.

The J gene is TRBJ2-7, the V gene TRBV5-6, with D unclear. The CDR3 is 14 residues long. V shed 1 base and J shed 4 bases, with 12 bases lying between them. Germline CDR1 and CDR2: SGHDT and YYEEEE. In DNA form, the CDR3 reads TGTGCCAGCAGCTTGCAATTGTCGCATTACGAGCAGTACTTC. Its protein is CASSLQLSHYEQYF. Full variable domain (remainder filled in from reference TRBV5-6 and TRBJ2-7): DAGVTQSPTHLIKTRGQQVTLRCSPKSGHDTVSWYQQALGQGPQFIFQYYEEEERQRGNFPDRFSGHQFPNYSSELNVNALLLGDSALYLCASSLQLSHYEQYFGPGTRLTVT.

The chain couples TRBV27 to TRBJ1-5; no reliable D call. Germline assignment: CDR1 MNHEY and CDR2 SMNVEV (reference sequence). The CDR3 sequence is 13 residues long. Trimming stripped 0 bases from V and 6 bases from J, with 6 bases between. The CDR3 DNA sequence: TGTGCCAGCAGTTTATCGGTGGGTCAGCCCCAGCATTTT. This sequence encodes CASSLSVGQPQHF.

This clone came up a few times. This chain joins TRBV7-2 and TRBJ2-1; D unresolved. Trimming took off 3 bases at V and 10 bases at J, with 10 bases between the two ends. CDR3 length equals 12 residues. CDR1 and CDR2 (germline): SGHTA, FQGNSA. CDR3 DNA: TGTGCCAGCAGCTTTATAGGTGGAGAGCAGTTCTTC. This encodes CASSFIGGEQFF.

Only a few counts were recorded for this clone. The chain links TRBV25-1 to TRBJ1-2; D is perhaps TRBD1 (6 bases). V was clipped by 5 bases and J by 6 bases, with 13 bases between them. The CDR3 totals 13 residues. The germline CDR1 and CDR2 sequences are MGHDK and SYGVNS. The CDR3 loop is CASSITGTHGYTF. DNA for the CDR3: TGTGCCAGCAGTATTACCGGGACACATGGCTACACCTTC.